These 17 T cell receptor beta chains were all obtained from the same sample, sequenced in a study of T cell repertoires in cytomegalovirus infection. TCRdb itself ran the reads through MiXCR, one entry per CDR3 protein. The table records roughly 230,000 distinct CDR3 sequences, 15% to 20% of them present only once. The sample comprised CD8+ T cells from PBMCs. These receptors originate from a human donor in good health (CMV status not recorded). Some clones in this sample may be carry-over from other donors' samples.

This clonotype was detected only a few times. The chain couples TRBV10-3 to TRBJ1-6; TRBD1 might be the D (6 bases). The CDR3 totals 13 residues. V was pared by 4 bases and J by 10 bases, with 11 bases between. The germline CDR1 and CDR2 sequences are ENHRY and SYGVKD. The chain's CDR3 is CAISGGAGSPLHF. Written as DNA, the CDR3 is TGTGCCATCAGTGGGGGGGCGGGCTCACCCCTCCACTTT.

V and J are TRBV7-9 and TRBJ2-5; 12 nucleotides line up with TRBD2. V dropped 3 bases and J dropped 5; count of bases not matched to a gene: 7. CDR1 is SEHNR, CDR2 FQNEAQ, per germline (reference sequence). This CDR3 is built from 16 residues. The CDR3 here is CASSFRLAGAGETQYF. The CDR3 coding sequence is TGTGCCAGCAGCTTCCGACTAGCGGGGGCGGGGGAGACCCAGTACTTC.

In its sample, this clonotype was seen many times. The rearrangement uses TRBV4-1 and TRBJ1-5; D gene unclear. Germline V CDR1 and CDR2: MGHRA, YSYEKL. The CDR3 has 12 residues. V lost 6 bases and J lost 6, with 9 bases in between. The CDR3 nucleotides read TGCGCCAGCAGTGATGCGGGTCAGCCCCAGCATTTT. This encodes CASSDAGQPQHF.

This chain joins TRBV7-6 and TRBJ1-2; D might be TRBD1 (5 bases). Germline CDR1 is SGHVS and CDR2 is FNYEAQ. Trimming cost V 2 bases and J 7 bases, with 17 bases left between them. CDR3 size: 15 residues. This chain's CDR3 is CASSLSQGSWGGYTF. CDR3 coding DNA: TGTGCCAGCAGCTTAAGTCAGGGCTCCTGGGGTGGCTACACCTTC.

This clonotype has ten or more counts. This chain connects TRBV7-8 to TRBJ2-7; D is unclear. The CDR3 loop spans 14 amino acids. Trimming cost V 1 base and J 3 bases, with 10 bases left between them. CDR1 and CDR2 from the germline V gene are SGHVS and FQNEAQ. CDR3: CASSLVAPDYEQYF. The CDR3 coding sequence is TGTGCCAGCAGCTTAGTGGCACCCGACTACGAGCAGTACTTC.

The chain recombines TRBV5-5 with TRBJ2-1; D gene ambiguous. The V end lost 3 bases, the J end lost 6 bases, and 7 bases lay between the germline ends. The V gene's germline CDR1 is SGHKS and CDR2 YYEKEE (reference sequence). The CDR3 length is 12 residues. CDR3 amino acids: CASSSWSNEQFF. CDR3 DNA: TGTGCCAGCAGCTCCTGGAGCAATGAGCAGTTCTTC.

The CDR3 nucleotides read TGTGCCAGCAGTCAACAGGGGGGGATTAATCAGCCCCAGCATTTT. It translates to CASSQQGGINQPQHF. The chain links TRBV2 to TRBJ1-5, with TRBD1 matching over 8 bases. The V gene end was trimmed by 5 bases and the J gene end by 4 bases; junction bases not matched to a gene: 7. The CDR3 loop spans 15 amino acids. Germline V gene lookup returns CDR1 SNHLY and CDR2 FYNNEI.

The V gene is TRBV6-2 or TRBV6-3, the J gene TRBJ2-5; unclear D gene. Germline values: CDR1 MNHEY, CDR2 SVGEGT. The CDR3 contains 14 residues. Deletions cut 5 bases from V and 3 bases from J, with 13 bases between. The CDR3 reads CASSTAPAKETQYF. In DNA form, the CDR3 reads TGTGCCAGCAGTACCGCGCCCGCTAAAGAGACCCAGTACTTC.

This clonotype was observed many times. The chain combines TRBV6-5 with TRBJ2-3, with TRBD1 matching 7 bases. The V segment lost 2 bases and the J segment 3 bases; nucleotides outside the gene matches: 8. The V gene's germline CDR1 is MNHEY and CDR2 SVGAGI. This CDR3 has 16 amino acids. CDR3 in amino acids: CASSYGTDRVTDTQYF. CDR3 DNA sequence: TGTGCCAGCAGTTACGGGACCGACAGGGTTACAGATACGCAGTATTTT.

J is TRBJ2-7 and V is TRBV20-1; D is ambiguous. This CDR3 region has 15 residues. Germline loops: CDR1 DFQATT, CDR2 SNEGSKA (reference sequence). V was clipped by 3 bases and J by 2 bases, with 17 bases between them. The CDR3 DNA is TGCAGTGCTAGGGGCTGGGAACATCTTACCTACGAGCAGTACTTC. Translation: CSARGWEHLTYEQYF.

J is TRBJ1-1 and V is TRBV11-3; D is undetermined. The CDR3 totals 13 residues. V shed 0 bases and J shed 7 bases, with 9 bases lying between them. Germline V gene sequence: CDR1 SGHNT, CDR2 YENEEA. The CDR3 nucleotides are TGTGCCAGCAGCTTAGAGTCTTCCTATGAAGCTTTCTTT. This encodes CASSLESSYEAFF.

This chain links TRBV7-6 with TRBJ1-5; D may be TRBD1 (5 bases). V was clipped by 0 bases and J by 2 bases, with 8 bases between them. The CDR3 consists of 15 residues. Germline V CDR1 and CDR2: SGHVS, FNYEAQ. The DNA of the CDR3 is TGTGCCAGCAGCTTAGCGGGGGACGGCAATCAGCCCCAGCATTTT. Protein sequence: CASSLAGDGNQPQHF.

This clonotype was seen at least ten times. The chain couples TRBV28 to TRBJ2-5; the D is unclear. This CDR3 has 13 residues. Germline lookup yields CDR1 MDHEN and CDR2 SYDVKM. Trimming removed 4 bases from V and 7 bases from J, with 13 bases in between. The CDR3 DNA reads TGTGCCAGCAGTTCTCGACGGAAAGGGACCCAGTACTTC. Amino acids: CASSSRRKGTQYF.

This clonotype occurred a few times. The J gene is TRBJ1-6, the V gene TRBV7-9; maybe TRBD1 (5 bases). V was clipped by 5 bases and J by 10 bases, with 21 bases between them. The CDR3 spans 16 residues. Germline CDR1 and CDR2: SEHNR and FQNEAQ (reference sequence). The CDR3 region has the DNA TGTGCCAGCAGCACCCCCGGTGGGCAGGGAGGCTCACCCCTCCACTTT. Protein sequence: CASSTPGGQGGSPLHF.

This sequence joins TRBV14 and TRBJ2-7; D might be TRBD1 (5 bases). The CDR3 runs 16 residues. The germline V gene has CDR1 SGHDN and CDR2 FVKESK. V lost 4 bases and J lost 1, with 17 bases in between. This chain's CDR3 is CASSRARVGRSYEQYF. CDR3 in DNA: TGTGCCAGCAGCCGCGCCAGGGTCGGCAGGTCCTACGAGCAGTACTTC. The full variable domain, with the rest looked up from reference TRBV14 and TRBJ2-7, is EAGVTQFPSHSVIEKGQTVTLRCDPISGHDNLYWYRRVMGKEIKFLLHFVKESKQDESGMPNNRFLAERTGGTYSTLKVQPAELEDSGVYFCASSRARVGRSYEQYFGPGTRLTVT.

This clonotype was detected a few times. The chain recombines TRBV20-1 with TRBJ2-3; TRBD2 matches at 11 bases. In germline, CDR1 is DFQATT, CDR2 SNEGSKA (reference sequence). The CDR3 length is 17 residues. V shed 4 bases, J shed 5 bases, and the junction held 14 bases outside the gene matches. CDR3 region: CSAIVGEPLAGEDTQYF. DNA of the CDR3: TGCAGTGCTATTGTCGGGGAACCACTAGCGGGGGAAGATACGCAGTATTTT.

This clonotype was found a few times. The gene calls are TRBV28 and TRBJ2-7; 9 positions agree with TRBD1. The CDR3 contains 15 residues. With V trimmed by 6 bases and J by 3 bases, 9 bases remained unmatched. Germline-derived CDR1 and CDR2 are MDHEN and SYDVKM. The CDR3 bases are TGTGCCAGCAGCCACCTGTCGACAGGGGGCTACGAGCAGTACTTC. It specifies CASSHLSTGGYEQYF.